This T cell receptor (beta chain) appears in the sequencing data of a study of T-cell memory formation after mild COVID-19. 5'RACE primed at constant segments yielded TCR alpha and TCR beta cDNA libraries bearing sample barcodes and UMIs. MiXCR was run by TCRdb on the 5' RACE reads, yielding one entry per CDR3 protein. The table records hundreds of thousands of distinct CDR3 sequences, roughly 19% of them present only once. The sequence derives from a young man who had mild COVID-19 (a few samples of this study predate the infection). Cell type and time point are not known. The sample consisted of PBMCs or a T cell subset sorted from them (not recorded which).

The CDR3 protein is CASSLGQGFNEQFF. CDR3 DNA: TGCGCCAGCAGCTTGGGACAGGGGTTCAATGAGCAGTTCTTC. The V and J genes are TRBV5-1 and TRBJ2-1, with TRBD1 identical over 8 bases. Germline V CDR1 and CDR2: SGHRS, YFSETQ. The CDR3 is 14 amino acids. V lost 0 bases, J lost 6 bases, and 2 bases stayed unmatched. Combining the CDR3 with reference TRBV5-1 and TRBJ2-1 gives the whole variable domain KAGVTQTPRYLIKTRGQQVTLSCSPISGHRSVSWYQQTPGQGLQFLFEYFSETQRNKGNFPGRFSGRQFSNSRSEMNVSTLELGDSALYLCASSLGQGFNEQFFGPGTRLTVL.